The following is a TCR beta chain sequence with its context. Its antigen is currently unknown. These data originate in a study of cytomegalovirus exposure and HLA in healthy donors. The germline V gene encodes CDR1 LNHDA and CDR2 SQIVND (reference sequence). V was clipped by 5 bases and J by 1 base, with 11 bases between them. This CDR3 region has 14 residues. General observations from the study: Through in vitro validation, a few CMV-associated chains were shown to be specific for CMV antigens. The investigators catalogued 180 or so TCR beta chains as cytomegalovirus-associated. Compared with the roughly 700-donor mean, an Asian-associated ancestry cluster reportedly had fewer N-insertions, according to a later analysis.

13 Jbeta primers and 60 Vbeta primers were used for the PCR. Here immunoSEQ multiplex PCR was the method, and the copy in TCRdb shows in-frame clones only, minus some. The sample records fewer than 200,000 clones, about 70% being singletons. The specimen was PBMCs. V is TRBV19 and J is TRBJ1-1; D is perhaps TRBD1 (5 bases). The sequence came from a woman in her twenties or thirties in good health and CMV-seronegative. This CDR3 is CASSLGEGNTEAFF. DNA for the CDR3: TGTGCCAGTAGTCTAGGGGAGGGGAACACTGAAGCTTTCTTT.